The clone carrying this T cell receptor (beta chain) showed up many times. The antigen remains undetermined. MiXCR was run by TCRdb on the PCR reads, yielding one entry per CDR3 protein. This sample carries about 320,000 distinct CDR3 sequences, over 20% of them seen once, and the ten largest clones take 0.65% to 0.95%. The data were obtained in a study of molecular identifiers for immune sequencing clone quantification. The wider study: In replicates, RNA from 20,000 or 100,000 naive CD8 cells was split five ways, four sequenced.

Using a CD8+CD4-CCR7+CD45RA+ phenotype, naive CD8 T cells were sorted. Study-level results: Spiked Jurkat TCR RNA equivalent to one cell reportedly surfaced among over 850,000 naive cells. Clones exceeding 20 RNA copies carried over 99% of effector molecules but under 1% of naive-cell molecules.

The clonotype originates from a human donor in good health. Some libraries in this study had Jurkat cell RNA spiked in. Input material: naive CD8+ T cells from blood, with Jurkat cell RNA spiked in. The subset is: FACS-sorted CD8+CD4-CCR7+CD45RA+ naive T cells.

CDR3 in amino acids: CASSASGGNEETQYF. CDR3 DNA: TGTGCCAGCAGCGCTAGCGGGGGAAACGAAGAGACCCAGTACTTC. V usage is TRBV9 and J usage is TRBJ2-5, with 10 bases lining up with TRBD2. There are 15 residues in the CDR3. The germline V gene encodes CDR1 SGDLS and CDR2 YYNGEE. After removal of 3 bases from V and 3 bases from J, the junction contained 5 bases not matched to a gene.